The 31 T cell receptor beta chains below all came from one sample that was sequenced in a study of Ad26.COV2.S vaccination and SARS-CoV-2 variants (dated by TCRdb to about 2021). The treatment or condition label for this specimen denotes: around 19 received Ad26.COV2.S at low or high dose, single or two shots; several received placebo; per-sample allocation not given. For vaccine and placebo recipients, the sequenced repertoires came from samples collected on day 63 after the first injection. Receptor libraries were prepared by the immunoSEQ multiplex PCR assay. The table comes from immuneACCESS by way of TCRdb, which keeps in-frame sequences with V and J called. Part of the clones is missing from these tables; in studies checked, under half for an unresolved V gene and the rest for unknown reasons. In all, the sample holds about half a million clones, and approximately 90% of those were seen once. Together, the top ten hold 1.5% to 2% of the sample.

The sample was peripheral blood, taken in a trial of Ad26.COV2.S vaccine versus placebo. These receptors all stem from a person between 18 and 65 years old who received the Ad26.COV2.S COVID-19 vaccine or a placebo.

The V gene is TRBV30, the J gene TRBJ1-5, with 7 bases identical to TRBD1. The germline V gene has CDR1 GTSNPN and CDR2 SVGIG (reference sequence). The CDR3 is made up of 15 amino acids. V gave up 0 bases and J gave up 11 bases; unmatched junction bases: 13. CDR3 sequence: CAWSVGRTGIRSQHF. The CDR3 nucleotides are TGTGCCTGGAGTGTTGGTCGGACAGGAATTCGGTCCCAGCATTTT.

This chain joins TRBV11-2 and TRBJ1-2; 7 nucleotides agree with TRBD1. The CDR3 runs 15 residues. From germline, CDR1 is SGHAT and CDR2 FQNNGV. V lost 4 bases to trimming and J lost 0 bases; unmatched junction nucleotides: 5. The CDR3 DNA reads TGTGCCAGCAGCTCTCAGGGGGAAGCTAACTATGGCTACACCTTC. The encoded protein is CASSSQGEANYGYTF.

The V gene is TRBV6-2 or TRBV6-3, the J gene TRBJ1-5; TRBD1 might be the D (5 bases). Germline CDR1 reads MNHEY; CDR2 reads SVGEGT. This CDR3 spans 16 amino acids. V lost 0 bases and J lost 2, with 11 bases in between. CDR3 loop: CASSYSIGGGNQPQHF. The CDR3 DNA follows: TGTGCCAGCAGTTACTCGATTGGGGGTGGCAATCAGCCCCAGCATTTT.

The gene calls are TRBV10-1 and TRBJ2-7, with D perhaps matching TRBD2 (6 bases). Trimming took 8 bases from V and 7 from J, leaving 9 bases between them. Looked up from germline, CDR1 is WNHNN and CDR2 is SYGVQD (reference sequence). The CDR3 length is 10 residues. The CDR3 protein is CASLGREQYF. The DNA of the CDR3 is TGCGCCAGCCTAGGGAGGGAGCAGTACTTC.

This chain links TRBV3-1 (or the pseudogene TRBV3-2) with TRBJ1-4, with D uncertain. From germline, CDR1 is LGHDT and CDR2 YNNKEL (reference sequence). This CDR3 region has 14 residues. The V gene lost 4 bases and the J gene lost 8 bases, with 14 bases spanning the gap. The CDR3, as DNA: TGTGCCAGCAGCCCTGGGGAGGGCGAAGAAAAACTGTTTTTT. Its protein product is CASSPGEGEEKLFF.

The V call is TRBV7-8, the J call TRBJ1-5, with a tentative D call TRBD1 (6 bases). V lost 0 bases, J lost 0 bases, and 18 bases lay in between. The CDR3 is 19 amino acids. Germline loops: CDR1 SGHVS, CDR2 FQNEAQ. CDR3 sequence: CASSLAGVRRGYSNQPQHF. In nucleotides, the CDR3 is TGTGCCAGCAGCTTAGCGGGGGTCAGGAGGGGGTATAGCAATCAGCCCCAGCATTTT.

The chain joins TRBV14 to TRBJ1-6; a possible D gene is TRBD1 (5 bases). Germline-derived CDR1 and CDR2 are SGHDN and FVKESK. The CDR3 is 18 residues long. With 0 bases removed from V and 8 bases from J, the gap between germline ends came to 20 bases. The CDR3 sequence is CASSQDYFGDGGYSPLHF. The CDR3 coding sequence is TGTGCCAGCAGCCAAGATTATTTTGGGGACGGTGGATATTCACCCCTCCACTTT. Filled out from reference TRBV14 and TRBJ1-6, the complete variable domain reads EAGVTQFPSHSVIEKGQTVTLRCDPISGHDNLYWYRRVMGKEIKFLLHFVKESKQDESGMPNNRFLAERTGGTYSTLKVQPAELEDSGVYFCASSQDYFGDGGYSPLHFGNGTRLTVT.

This chain uses TRBV13 with TRBJ2-1, with D possibly being TRBD2 (6 bases). The CDR3 totals 16 residues. V shed 0 bases and J shed 12 bases, with 21 bases lying between them. Germline lookup yields CDR1 PRHDT and CDR2 FYEKMQ (reference sequence). This CDR3 reads CASSLGGGTHLYGQFF. Written as DNA, the CDR3 is TGTGCCAGCAGCTTAGGGGGCGGGACCCACCTTTACGGGCAGTTCTTC.

The chain carries TRBV18 and TRBJ1-1, with D unresolved. CDR1 is KGHSH and CDR2 is LQKENI in the germline V gene. Trimming stripped 3 bases from V and 5 bases from J, with 7 bases between. The CDR3 extends over 12 amino acids. The CDR3 DNA is TGTGCCAGCTCACCGACAACAACTGAAGCTTTCTTT. Amino acids: CASSPTTTEAFF.

The rearrangement joins TRBV9 to TRBJ2-3; D unclear. V was shortened by 3 bases and J by 2 bases, with 16 bases between the two germline ends. The CDR3 has 16 amino acids. Germline-derived CDR1 and CDR2 are SGDLS and YYNGEE. The CDR3 region is CASSGITTGITDTQYF. CDR3 nucleotides: TGTGCCAGCAGCGGAATAACAACTGGTATCACAGATACGCAGTATTTT.

V is TRBV28 and J is TRBJ2-4; D is perhaps TRBD1 (5 bases). Germline CDR1 reads MDHEN; CDR2 reads SYDVKM. The length of the CDR3 is 13 residues. V lost 3 bases, J lost 6 bases, and 9 bases lay in between. The CDR3 DNA sequence: TGTGCCAGCAGTTTTGGCCAGGGAAACATTCAGTACTTC. This encodes CASSFGQGNIQYF.

V usage is TRBV2 and J usage is TRBJ1-6; D is unresolved. With 8 bases removed from V and 7 bases from J, the gap between germline ends came to 12 bases. CDR1 is SNHLY and CDR2 is FYNNEI in the germline V gene. The CDR3 is 13 amino acids. The CDR3 DNA is TGTGCCAGCGTGGTACGGCGAAATTCACCCCTCCACTTT. Its protein is CASVVRRNSPLHF.

This chain uses TRBV25-1 with TRBJ2-1, with TRBD2 identical over 10 bases. V shed 3 bases, J shed 3 bases, and the junction held 5 bases outside the gene matches. This CDR3 spans 16 amino acids. Germline values: CDR1 MGHDK, CDR2 SYGVNS. The CDR3 DNA is TGTGCCAGCAGTGACCTAGCGGGAGATCTCTACAATGAGCAGTTCTTC. Encoded protein: CASSDLAGDLYNEQFF. Together with reference TRBV25-1 and TRBJ2-1, the CDR3 gives the full variable domain: EADIYQTPRYLVIGTGKKITLECSQTMGHDKMYWYQQDPGMELHLIHYSYGVNSTEKGDLSSESTVSRIRTEHFPLTLESARPSHTSQYLCASSDLAGDLYNEQFFGPGTRLTVL.

The chain has TRBV20-1 and TRBJ2-7; D call uncertain. The length of the CDR3 is 10 residues. V gave up 3 bases and J gave up 4 bases, with 4 bases separating them. The germline CDR1 and CDR2 sequences are DFQATT and SNEGSKA (reference sequence). CDR3 amino acids: CSAREYEQYF. DNA for the CDR3: TGCAGTGCTAGGGAGTACGAGCAGTACTTC.

The J gene is TRBJ2-7, the V gene TRBV7-2, with TRBD2 matching 7 bases. This CDR3 is 13 amino acids long. From germline, CDR1 is SGHTA and CDR2 FQGNSA. V lost 5 bases to trimming and J lost 6 bases; unmatched junction nucleotides: 7. The CDR3 protein is CASSATPGGEQYF. The CDR3 DNA reads as TGTGCCAGCAGCGCGACGCCGGGGGGCGAGCAGTACTTC.

The rearrangement joins TRBV19 to TRBJ2-3; 7 nucleotides align to TRBD2. Germline trimming cut 5 bases from V and 0 bases from J; bases unmatched to any gene: 5. CDR1 and CDR2 (germline): LNHDA, SQIVND (reference sequence). The CDR3 sequence is 15 residues long. Here the CDR3 reads CASSSGGTSTDTQYF. The CDR3 DNA follows: TGTGCCAGTAGTTCCGGGGGGACTAGCACAGATACGCAGTATTTT.

The chain joins TRBV9 to TRBJ2-3; either TRBD1 or TRBD2 may fit D (6 bases each). Between the trimmed V and J ends, which lost 5 bases and 5 bases, there was a span of 21 bases. Germline V CDR1 and CDR2: SGDLS, YYNGEE. CDR3 length equals 16 residues. The CDR3 loop reads CASRLGGAKFEDTQYF. DNA for the CDR3: TGTGCCAGCAGGTTGGGGGGCGCGAAATTTGAAGATACGCAGTATTTT.

For the CDR3, the DNA is TGTGCCAGCAGTTACTCGGGGGTCCCCCTCTACGAGCAGTACTTC. It is translated as CASSYSGVPLYEQYF. The chain recombines TRBV6-5 with TRBJ2-7; the D gene could be TRBD1 or TRBD2 (5 bases each). The CDR3 has 15 amino acids. Trimming took off 0 bases at V and 3 bases at J, with 12 bases between the two ends. Germline V gives CDR1 MNHEY, CDR2 SVGAGI.

The genes are TRBV27 and TRBJ1-1; 8 bases line up with TRBD1. There are 14 residues in the CDR3. Germline CDR1 and CDR2: MNHEY and SMNVEV (reference sequence). J was trimmed by 4 bases and V by 3 bases; bases with no gene match: 4. The CDR3 DNA sequence: TGTGCCAGCAGTTTGAACGACAGGGGCACTGAAGCTTTCTTT. The encoded protein is CASSLNDRGTEAFF.

J is TRBJ2-5 and V is TRBV9; 8 bases align to TRBD2. This CDR3 has 14 residues. V shed 4 bases and J 2 bases; nucleotides not matched to a gene: 4. The germline V gene encodes CDR1 SGDLS and CDR2 YYNGEE. The DNA of the CDR3 is TGTGCCAGCAGCTCCAGACTAGCGCAAGAGACCCAGTACTTC. Its translation: CASSSRLAQETQYF.

The V gene is TRBV4-1, the J gene TRBJ1-4, with D tentatively TRBD1 (6 bases). The germline gives CDR1 MGHRA, CDR2 YSYEKL. The CDR3 is made up of 16 amino acids. With 2 bases removed from V and 7 bases from J, the gap between germline ends came to 17 bases. The chain's CDR3 is CASSQRLAGDVEKLFF. Here the CDR3 DNA reads TGCGCCAGCAGCCAACGCCTCGCAGGGGATGTTGAAAAACTGTTTTTT.

CDR3 coding DNA: TGTGCCAGCAGCGGCGGAGGTCTAGCGGGAACCCCGAGCCCCTACAATGAGCAGTTCTTC. It specifies CASSGGGLAGTPSPYNEQFF. This sequence joins TRBV5-5 and TRBJ2-1; 9 bases are shared with TRBD2. The trim removed 4 bases at V and 2 bases at J, leaving 19 bases unmatched. Germline values: CDR1 SGHKS, CDR2 YYEKEE (reference sequence). This CDR3 is built from 20 residues.

The rearrangement uses TRBV7-2 and TRBJ2-2, with 8 bases lining up with TRBD1. The germline gives CDR1 SGHTA, CDR2 FQGNSA. With V trimmed by 2 bases and J by 5 bases, 7 bases remained unmatched. The CDR3 sequence is 16 residues long. Written as DNA, the CDR3 is TGTGCCAGCAGCTTAAGTTCGCAGGGGGCGACCGGGGAGCTGTTTTTT. This encodes CASSLSSQGATGELFF.

The V gene is TRBV7-2, the J gene TRBJ2-2; TRBD2 agrees at 9 bases. Germline V gene data show CDR1 as SGHTA and CDR2 as FQGNSA. The CDR3 length is 16 residues. Trimming removed 4 bases from V and 6 bases from J; junction bases left unmatched: 9. This CDR3 is CASSSTAGGPPGELFF. For the CDR3, the DNA is TGTGCCAGCAGCTCAACGGCGGGGGGGCCGCCCGGGGAGCTGTTTTTT.

A single count supports this clone. The rearrangement links TRBV10-1 to TRBJ2-7; TRBD1 is a possible D gene (6 bases). CDR1 and CDR2 (germline): WNHNN, SYGVQD (reference sequence). The CDR3 length is 14 residues. Trimming took 3 bases from V and 5 from J, leaving 14 bases between them. The CDR3 here is CASSDNSGVHEQYF. CDR3 in DNA: TGCGCCAGCAGTGATAACTCAGGGGTCCACGAGCAGTACTTC.

The chain joins TRBV9 to TRBJ1-2; tentatively, D is TRBD1 (5 bases). The CDR3 covers 13 residues. The V end was cut by 3 bases, the J end by 6 bases, with 12 bases between. Germline CDR1 is SGDLS and CDR2 is YYNGEE. The CDR3 sequence is CASSEGRDDGYTF. Written as DNA, the CDR3 is TGTGCCAGCAGCGAGGGCAGGGATGATGGCTACACCTTC.

The chain is built from TRBV30 and TRBJ2-5; D might be TRBD2 (6 bases). V lost 5 bases to trimming and J lost 9 bases, with 19 bases between them. The CDR3 length is 13 residues. Germline CDR1 reads GTSNPN; CDR2 reads SVGIG (reference sequence). CDR3 in amino acids: CAWRRRGPSAQYF. The CDR3 nucleotides read TGTGCCTGGCGGAGGCGTGGACCTAGCGCCCAGTACTTC. Looking up the rest from reference TRBV30 and TRBJ2-5 gives the full variable domain: SQTIHQWPATLVQPVGSPLSLECTVEGTSNPNLYWYRQAAGRGLQLLFYSVGIGQISSEVPQNLSASRPQDRQFILSSKKLLLSDSGFYLCAWRRRGPSAQYFGPGTRLLVL.

V and J are TRBV14 and TRBJ2-7; D not certain. Germline V gene data show CDR1 as SGHDN and CDR2 as FVKESK. This CDR3 region has 13 residues. V lost 2 bases and J 4 bases, leaving 9 bases between the germline ends. The CDR3: CASSQHISYEQYF. The CDR3 DNA reads TGTGCCAGCAGCCAACATATTAGTTACGAGCAGTACTTC.

The V call is TRBV5-8, the J call TRBJ1-1, with D unclear. The V end lost 1 base, the J end lost 1 base, and 11 bases lay between the germline ends. The CDR3 extends over 15 amino acids. The germline CDR1 and CDR2 sequences are SGHTS and YDEGEE. The CDR3 sequence: CASSLFGGPNTEAFF. In DNA form, the CDR3 reads TGTGCCAGCAGCTTGTTCGGAGGGCCGAACACTGAAGCTTTCTTT.

The gene calls are TRBV9 and TRBJ2-2; 8 bases line up with TRBD1. The V gene end was trimmed by 3 bases and the J gene end by 2 bases; junction bases not matched to a gene: 6. This CDR3 region has 16 residues. Germline V gives CDR1 SGDLS, CDR2 YYNGEE. CDR3 coding DNA: TGTGCCAGCAGCGCGACAGGGGCCCTTAACACCGGGGAGCTGTTTTTT. Translated: CASSATGALNTGELFF.

The V and J genes are TRBV4-1 and TRBJ2-7, with a tentative D call TRBD2 (5 bases). V was pared by 1 base and J by 5 bases, with 12 bases between. The CDR3 runs to 14 residues. The germline CDR1 and CDR2 sequences are MGHRA and YSYEKL. The CDR3 DNA reads as TGCGCCAGCAGCCAAGTAGGTAGCGTGGACGAGCAGTACTTC. This gives the protein CASSQVGSVDEQYF.